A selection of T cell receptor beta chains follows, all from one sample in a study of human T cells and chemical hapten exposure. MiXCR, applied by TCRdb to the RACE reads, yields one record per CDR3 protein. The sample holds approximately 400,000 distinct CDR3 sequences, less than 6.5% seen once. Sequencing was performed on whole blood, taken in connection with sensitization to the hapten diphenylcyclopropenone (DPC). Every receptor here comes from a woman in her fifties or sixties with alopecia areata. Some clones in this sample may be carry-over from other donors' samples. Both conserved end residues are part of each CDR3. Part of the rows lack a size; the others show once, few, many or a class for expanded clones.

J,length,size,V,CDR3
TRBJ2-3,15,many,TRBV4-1,CASSHRDRGTDTQYF
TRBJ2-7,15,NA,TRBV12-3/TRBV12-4,CASSADRGVPYEQYF
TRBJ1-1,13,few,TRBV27,CASRSLMNTEAFF
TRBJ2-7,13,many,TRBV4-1,CASSQEPGYEQYF
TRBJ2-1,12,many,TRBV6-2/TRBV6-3,CASTIGAGEQFF
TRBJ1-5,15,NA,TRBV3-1,CASSQDGGNDQPQHF
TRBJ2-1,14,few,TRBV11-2,CASSLGASGDEQFF
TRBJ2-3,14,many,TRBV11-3,CASSRAGNTDTQYF
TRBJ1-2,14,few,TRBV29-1,CSVEDLRGIYGYTF
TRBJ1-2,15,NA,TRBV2,CASPGGIRANYGYTF
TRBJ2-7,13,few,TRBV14,CASSQDTYGEQYF
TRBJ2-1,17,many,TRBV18,CASSPYGTGGLYNEQFF
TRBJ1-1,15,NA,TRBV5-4,CASSLAGVLNTEAFF
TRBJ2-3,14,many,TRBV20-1,CSARLGLAGRTQYF
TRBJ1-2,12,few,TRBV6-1,CASTPGSYGYTF
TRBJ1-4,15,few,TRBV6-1,CASSEDGVGSEKLFF
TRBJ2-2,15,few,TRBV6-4,CASSPDRGRGGELFF
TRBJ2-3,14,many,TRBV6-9,CASSSPKETDTQYF
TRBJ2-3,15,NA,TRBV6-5,CVSSSQGAGTDTQYF
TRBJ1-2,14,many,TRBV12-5,CASGSGQGFYGYTF
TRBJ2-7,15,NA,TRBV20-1,CSARDGTSGRGEQYF
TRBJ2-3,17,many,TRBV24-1,CATSDSKPAGGTDTQYF
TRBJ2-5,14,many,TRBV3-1,CASSQDSKGETQYF
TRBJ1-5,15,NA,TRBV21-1,CASSKEGRGEQPQHF
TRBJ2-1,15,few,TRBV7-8,CASSLSSSSYNEQFF
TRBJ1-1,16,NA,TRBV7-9,CASSLGAVGWATEAFF